This T cell receptor beta chain is drawn from a study of tissue T cells after allogeneic stem cell transplantation (dated by TCRdb to 2022 to 2024). As for the study more broadly: TCR beta repertoires were profiled across many tissues obtained from research autopsies of patients with and without GVHD, as well as in mouse models of GVHD. The human part of the study was a prospective observational study with no blinding and no randomization. General study outcomes and caveats: Few T cell clones were found to be shared across patients, but shared repertoire signatures across patients were revealed in a tissue-specific fashion by motif-based clustering. In both patients and mice, T cells from blood and spleen covered only a limited part of the TCR repertoire found in tissues. A small and clinically heterogeneous patient cohort was studied, and sampling depth was acknowledged as a limitation. Within patients, how anatomically similar the tissues were was a key factor in shaping TCR repertoire composition, regardless of disease or transplant status. The study did not establish which tissue TCRs were alloreactive or antigen-specific, and some clones may have been host cells that persisted.

The CDR3 measures 12 amino acids from cysteine to phenylalanine. Shown are 33 bases from within the CDR3, in frame from base 1. The junction shows trimming of 4 bases on V and 7 bases on J, and the gene matches do not reach 3 bases of it. CDR1 and CDR2 are read off the germline V gene (reference sequence) as SNHLY and FYNGKV. Receptors were amplified or captured by the immunoSEQ multiplex PCR assay. Adaptive Biotechnologies performed TCRbeta CDR3 sequencing at survey depth and reported CDR3 sequences, V/J genes, productive frequency, and template counts. TCR beta CDR3 regions were amplified from genomic DNA rather than RNA. As for the authors' bioinformatics: Jensen-Shannon divergence was used to quantify pairwise repertoire overlap between tissues, with a value of 1 meaning complete divergence and a value of 0 meaning identical repertoires. Tissues were clustered by single-linkage agglomerative hierarchical clustering of pairwise JSD values and displayed as dendrograms. GLIPH2 was run on all patient samples with simulation_depth 1000, kmer_min_depth 3, cdr3_length_cutoff 8, keeping groups with more than two unique CDR3s. A standardized tissue-overlap score extrapolated Jaccard GLIPH-group overlap across patients to a standard repertoire size of 1000 clones. To look at how diversity was associated with clinical or experimental variables, linear mixed-effect models were used, with tissue treated as a fixed effect and individual treated as a random effect. In its TCRdb copy, this immuneACCESS table keeps in-frame sequences only and misses some clones. Where compared with another copy, unresolved V genes explain less than half of these, and the others have no known cause. The V and J calls and clone size are taken from that table; D and trimming were inferred from the DNA. Present in this sample are about 48,000 clones, about three quarters of which were seen just once. Clones ranked in the top ten supply approximately 0.5% of the sample.

A remark on this clone: Its antigen remains undetermined. The receptor originates from a mouse, and its gene names and germline sequences are accordingly murine. The CDR3 end falls 1 residue outside the read, so it is completed with the germline J gene.

The sequence was collected from a pool of C57BL/6 mice in good health. The rearrangement joined TRBV3 to TRBJ1-1, and 7 junctional nucleotides match TRBD1. Sequencing was carried out using sorted cells pooled from one or two spleens. The part of the CDR3 DNA that was read is TGTGCCAGCAGCTCGGGACAGAGAGAAGTCTTC. Its protein is CASSSGQREVF. The entire CDR3 protein is CASSSGQREVFF. The full variable domain, completed from the reference TRBV3 and TRBJ1-1 proteins outside the CDR3, reads GPKVLQIPSHQIIDMGQMVTLNCDPVSNHLYFYWYKQILGQQMEFLVNFYNGKVMEKSKLFKDQFSVERPDGSYFTLKIQPTALEDSAVYFCASSSGQREVFFGKGTRLTVV.